The source of this T cell receptor beta chain is a study of blood T cell repertoires in COVID-19. Study as a whole: The United States, Italy and Spain provided the acute and convalescent COVID-19 samples. PBMCs, B-cell-depleted T cells, or T cells were the source of the cDNA or gDNA that made up the material.

Trimming took 6 bases from V and 8 from J, leaving 7 bases between them. This CDR3 is built from 10 residues. The germline V gene encodes CDR1 LNHDA and CDR2 SQIVND (reference sequence). Source study methods: Using reference gene primer amplification, nucleated cell counts were estimated. Here immunoSEQ multiplex PCR was the method, and the copy in TCRdb shows in-frame clones only, minus some. V and J calls and clone size come straight from that table; D and trimming were deduced from the DNA. Here the sample spans some 120,000 clones, roughly 82% being singletons. The chain carries TRBV19 and TRBJ1-2; no reliable D call. This clonotype was sampled from a human donor in a cohort sampled during active COVID-19. Material for sequencing was peripheral blood. The CDR3 here is CASSWRGYTF. The CDR3 nucleotides are TGTGCCAGTAGCTGGAGAGGCTACACCTTC.